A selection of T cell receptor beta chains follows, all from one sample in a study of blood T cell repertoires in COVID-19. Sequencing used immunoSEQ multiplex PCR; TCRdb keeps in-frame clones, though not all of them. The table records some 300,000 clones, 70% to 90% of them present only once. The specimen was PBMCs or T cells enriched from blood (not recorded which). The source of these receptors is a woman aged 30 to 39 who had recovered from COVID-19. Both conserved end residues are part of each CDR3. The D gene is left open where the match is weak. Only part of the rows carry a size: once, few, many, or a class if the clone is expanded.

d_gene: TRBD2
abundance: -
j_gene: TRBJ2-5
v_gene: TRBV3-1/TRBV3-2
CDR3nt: TGTGCCAGCAGCCAAGTCGAACTAGCGACGGAGACCCAGTACTTC
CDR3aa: CASSQVELATETQYF

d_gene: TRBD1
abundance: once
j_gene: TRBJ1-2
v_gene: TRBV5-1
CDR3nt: TGCGCCAGCAGCTCAGGGACAGCGTATGGCTACACCTTC
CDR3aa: CASSSGTAYGYTF

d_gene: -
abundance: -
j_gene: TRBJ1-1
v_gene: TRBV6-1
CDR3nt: TGTGCCAGCAGTGGACCCGGAGTGACGGAGAACACTGAAGCTTTCTTT
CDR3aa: CASSGPGVTENTEAFF

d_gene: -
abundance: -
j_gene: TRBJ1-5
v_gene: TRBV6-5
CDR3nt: TGTGCCAGCAGACGAGGCGCGGGGGCCAGGCAGCCCCAGCATTTT
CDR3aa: CASRRGAGARQPQHF

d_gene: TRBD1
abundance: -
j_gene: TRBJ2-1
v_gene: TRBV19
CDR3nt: TGTGCCAGTAGTATACAAAGGGGGCGCGTTGATGAGCAGTTCTTC
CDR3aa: CASSIQRGRVDEQFF

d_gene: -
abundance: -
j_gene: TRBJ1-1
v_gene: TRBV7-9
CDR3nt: TGTGCCAGCAGCTTAATTGGCAGGGGTGCTTTCTTT
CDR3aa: CASSLIGRGAFF

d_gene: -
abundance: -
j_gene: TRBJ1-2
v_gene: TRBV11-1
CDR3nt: TGTGCCAGCAGCTTTCACCAGGGAAACTATGGCTACACCTTC
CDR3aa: CASSFHQGNYGYTF

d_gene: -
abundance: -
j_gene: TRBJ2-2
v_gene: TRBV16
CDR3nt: TGTGCCAGCAGCCAATCGGGAGGATCCGGGGAGCTGTTTTTT
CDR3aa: CASSQSGGSGELFF

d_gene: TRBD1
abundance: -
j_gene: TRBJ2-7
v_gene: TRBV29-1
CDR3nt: TGCAGCGGCTCCTCCGGGACAGGGTTCAACGAGCAGTACTTC
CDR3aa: CSGSSGTGFNEQYF

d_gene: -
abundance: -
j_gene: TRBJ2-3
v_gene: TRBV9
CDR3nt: TGTGCCAGCAGCGTAACCCCAACTGGCACAGATACGCAGTATTTT
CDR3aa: CASSVTPTGTDTQYF

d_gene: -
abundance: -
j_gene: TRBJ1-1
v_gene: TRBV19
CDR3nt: TGTGCCAGTAGTATCGGTAGGAACACTGAAGCTTTCTTT
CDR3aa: CASSIGRNTEAFF

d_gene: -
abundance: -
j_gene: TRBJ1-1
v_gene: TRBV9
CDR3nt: TGTGCCAGCGGGCCTGGAGCTTTCTTT
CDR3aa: CASGPGAFF

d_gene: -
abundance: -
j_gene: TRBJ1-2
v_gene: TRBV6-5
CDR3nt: TGTGCCAGCAGTTACTCTGGGGCGGGCTACACCTTC
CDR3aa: CASSYSGAGYTF

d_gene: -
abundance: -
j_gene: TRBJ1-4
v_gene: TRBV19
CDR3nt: TGTGCCAGTAGTATTCGGGGAAATGAAAAACTGTTTTTT
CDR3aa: CASSIRGNEKLFF

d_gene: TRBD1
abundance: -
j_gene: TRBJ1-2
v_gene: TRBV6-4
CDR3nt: TGTGCCAGCAGTCCGGGACAGGGTTCCTATGGCTACACCTTC
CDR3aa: CASSPGQGSYGYTF

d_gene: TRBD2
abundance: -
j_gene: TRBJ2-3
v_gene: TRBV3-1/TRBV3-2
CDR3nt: TGTGCCAGCAAGGCGGGAGGGGTAGATACGCAGTATTTT
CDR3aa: CASKAGGVDTQYF

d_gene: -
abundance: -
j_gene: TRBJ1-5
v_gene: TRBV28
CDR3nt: TGTGCCAGCAGTGAATACAGTTACAATCAGCCCCAGCATTTT
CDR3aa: CASSEYSYNQPQHF

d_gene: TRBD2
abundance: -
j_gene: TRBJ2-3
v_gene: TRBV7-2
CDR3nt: TGTGCCAGCAGCATTTTCGGCGGGGGGCGGGTCGGAGATACGCAGTATTTT
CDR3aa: CASSIFGGGRVGDTQYF

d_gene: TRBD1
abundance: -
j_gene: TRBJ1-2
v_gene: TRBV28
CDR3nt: TGTGCCAGCAGGCCGGGACAGGGGAGGTATGGCTACACCTTC
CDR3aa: CASRPGQGRYGYTF